The subject of this entry is one T cell receptor (beta chain). Its antigen remains unidentified. The data stem from a study of cytomegalovirus exposure and HLA in healthy donors (TCRdb year 2017). Concerning the study at large: In an earlier analysis of under 600 of the donors, about 270 Gb of sequence data and 95 million to 130 million unique TCR beta sequences from approximately 180 million T cells were reported. To study patterns of TCR occurrence, a later analysis re-analyzed previously published TCR beta repertoires from 650 to 750 donors and added high-resolution HLA genotyping. Because of strong linkage in the cohort, 5 or 6 DR-DQ haplotypes were treated as single units for association and clustering. A later genetic analysis used genome-wide SNP genotypes for about 60% of the roughly 670 donors, treating that subset as a discovery cohort. Across around 400 genotyped donors of the cohort, an average of roughly 230,000 unique TCR beta nucleotide sequences per donor were sequenced, and 15% to 20% of those sequences were non-productive. The study aimed to test whether cataloging public T cell receptors could reveal signatures of past pathogen exposure. HLA typing covered class I and class II loci at four-digit resolution. The genetic ancestry cluster associated with self-reported Caucasian donors included about 81% of the 398 genotyped donors. The T cell repertoires of 670 or so subjects were profiled by immunosequencing and related to cytomegalovirus serostatus. High-throughput TCR immunosequencing, statistical association of individual TCRs with disease status, and machine learning were combined to predict cytomegalovirus infection status. Donor age, sex, ethnicity and CMV serostatus were compiled together with the repertoire data. An earlier analysis of roughly 600 of the donors used high-throughput TCR beta sequencing to judge whether each TCR beta V gene segment behaved as functional or pseudogenic. An early release that covered about 600 HLA-typed donors contained about 300 gigabases of sequencing data and approximately 85 million unique TCR sequences. Rather than using new phenotypic data, the later analysis identified candidate immune exposures from TCR beta sequences and from how often those sequences occurred across donors. All discovery cohort repertoires had been generated using a single sequencing platform. The number of typed donors differed by locus: about 629-630 for A, B, C, DRB1 and DQB1; some 500 for DQA1; roughly 600 for DPA1; and about 450 for DPB1. A separate validation cohort of roughly 120 different subjects was used in addition to the 666-subject first cohort. The study at large found these results: Compared with the roughly 720-donor mean, donors in an Asian-associated ancestry cluster had fewer N-insertions in productive TCRs, according to a later genetic analysis. Several of the top co-occurrence clusters appeared to be linked to parvovirus B19, influenza, CMV and Epstein-Barr virus, according to a later analysis. The authors suggested that the approach could potentially be extended to other disease states and immunological phenotypes. V-gene and J-gene trimming of TCR beta chains was associated with a missense DCLRE1C variant in a later genetic analysis, and the association was replicated in an independent cohort. Broadly in line with IMGT annotations, most TCR beta V segments showed up in productive rearrangements about 90% or about 30% of the time in an earlier analysis of 587 of the donors. A later analysis found that TCR association rates varied across HLA loci, with DRB1 alleles showing the most associated TCRs and HLA-C alleles the fewest. Most TCR sequences were seen in very few donors, while some public TCRs were found in many individuals. A further reported finding was that TCR beta sequences accurately predicted the HLA-A and HLA-B alleles for most subjects in the first cohort. Roughly uniform sequencing depth across donors was assumed in presence/absence analyses, although this assumption may not hold. Because some donors lacked HLA typing at each locus, the association tests relied only on the typed subset. The earlier analysis of a few hundred of the donors excluded approximately 17 rarely observed V segments, including chromosome 9 orphons, because counts were too low. Most CMV-associated TCR beta chains appeared to be HLA-restricted in a later analysis, and the HLA associations seemed to be driven largely by CMV exposure. The classifier was reported to diagnose cytomegalovirus status with high specificity and sensitivity in both the original and validation cohorts. Linkage disequilibrium might explain the correlated functional status among segregating V segments, but an unknown experimental factor could not be excluded. In vitro tests confirmed that a few of the cytomegalovirus-associated TCR beta chains recognize cytomegalovirus antigens. When HLA alleles, especially DR and DQ, strongly co-occurred, TCR associations were difficult to assign to individual alleles. At a false discovery rate of 0.05, a later analysis linked approximately 18,000 TCR beta sequences to specific HLA alleles. The study listed 164 TCR beta chains as associated with cytomegalovirus. Immune exposure information for the cohort was limited to CMV serostatus. The cohort was sequenced for TCR beta chains only, and without alpha or paired-chain data the features that could be detected were limited. In a later analysis, HLA-associated TCR beta chains were found to be more clonally expanded and to have lower generation probabilities than equally common non-associated chains. The sequencing pipeline was judged likely to have produced a cluster of highly shared sequence variants as a technical artifact.

Preparation of the library involved the immunoSEQ multiplex PCR assay. The multiplex PCR relied on a mix of 60 forward primers for TCR Vbeta segments and 13 reverse primers for TCR Jbeta segments. The CDR3 region of rearranged TCR beta genes was amplified from genomic DNA with a multiplex PCR assay. The Illumina HiSeq System was used to sequence the amplified TCR beta libraries as 87-base-pair reads. The original pipeline was this. A later analysis tallied about 77 million unique TCR beta chains across the 700 or so repertoires, and about 12 million of those chains were shared by two or more donors. Raw reads were error-corrected and collapsed into unique sequences by a nearest-neighbor algorithm in which closely related sequences were merged to remove PCR and sequencing errors. V, D and J gene segments were assigned by aligning CDR3 sequences to IMGT reference sequences. For a sequence to be retained, a match of at least six nucleotides was required to both a V gene segment and a J gene segment. Rearrangements were called productive when the CDR3 lacked stop codons and stayed in frame with V and J; all others were non-productive. Following IMGT convention, CDR3 was defined as the stretch from the second conserved V-encoded cysteine to the conserved J-encoded phenylalanine. The earlier analysis of a few hundred of the donors excluded sequences that lacked an unambiguous match to a single V gene segment. In an earlier analysis of around 590 of the donors, a V segment was called functional when productive rearrangements were above 56.7%, and segregating when the standard deviation between donors exceeded 5%. A statistical classification framework was developed to diagnose cytomegalovirus status using the catalog of TCR beta chain sequences. In a later analysis, V and J genes were assigned by comparing TCR nucleotide sequences against IMGT/GENE-DB human TR gene sequences. In a later analysis, CDR3 sequences and most-parsimonious VDJ recombination scenarios were assigned using the TCRdist pipeline. In a later analysis, each TCR beta chain was defined by its CDR3 amino acid sequence together with its V-gene family, and reads lacking a unique V-gene family were excluded. In a later analysis, 450 to 600 highly shared, low-generation-probability nucleotide sequences were removed to address suspected cross-contamination and a sequencing artifact. A later analysis calculated a clonal expansion index for each public chain from normalized within-repertoire ranks of inferred template counts. Generation probabilities in a later analysis came from a VDJ recombination model fitted to out-of-frame rearrangements, and those results were checked against IGoR. A later analysis scored TCR-TCR, TCR-HLA and TCR-CMV co-occurrence with hypergeometric tests, applying a repertoire-size bias correction to TCR pairs. To estimate false discovery rates, a later analysis permuted the HLA or CMV assignments 20 times. In a later analysis, co-occurring TCRs were grouped using DBSCAN, and TCRdist sequence similarity was added for clustering within HLA-allele-positive subsets. Co-occurrence clustering excluded repertoires with fewer than 30,000 or more than 120,000 public chains, plus five with anomalous nucleotide sharing. Held by TCRdb, this immuneACCESS table contains in-frame sequences only and omits some clones. Under half of the omission traces to an unresolved V gene where checked; the cause of the rest is unknown. V, J and clone size reflect that table, while D and trimming were determined from the DNA. This sample's table has entries for roughly 50,000 clones. The ten largest make up 2.1% of the sample.

The cohort was made up of around 720 healthy bone marrow donors. All cohort members were sampled while nominally healthy, although unrecorded immune exposures were likely present. The donor tested CMV seronegative and was one of the 352 seronegative cohort members. Each donor provided a peripheral blood sample, and peripheral blood mononuclear cells were used for TCR beta sequencing. Genomic DNA was extracted from the blood cell samples with the Qiagen DNeasy Blood Extraction Kit. The clonotype was recovered from a woman in her 40s in good health and CMV-seronegative. The sequenced sample consisted of PBMCs.

The CDR3 region has the sequence CASSSQEIAGLGYEQYF. At the DNA level, the sequence is TGCGCCAGCAGCTCCCAAGAGATAGCGGGCCTCGGCTACGAGCAGTACTTC. The receptor chain draws on TRBV5-1 and TRBJ2-7; 7 junctional bases match TRBD2. Spanning cysteine to phenylalanine, the CDR3 consists of 17 amino acids. Only the CDR3 DNA is retained, 51 bases long and in frame from the first base. V is trimmed back by 3 bases and J by 3 bases, and the junction contains 15 bases that no gene match accounts for. The germline V gene gives CDR1 as SGHRS and CDR2 as YFSETQ.